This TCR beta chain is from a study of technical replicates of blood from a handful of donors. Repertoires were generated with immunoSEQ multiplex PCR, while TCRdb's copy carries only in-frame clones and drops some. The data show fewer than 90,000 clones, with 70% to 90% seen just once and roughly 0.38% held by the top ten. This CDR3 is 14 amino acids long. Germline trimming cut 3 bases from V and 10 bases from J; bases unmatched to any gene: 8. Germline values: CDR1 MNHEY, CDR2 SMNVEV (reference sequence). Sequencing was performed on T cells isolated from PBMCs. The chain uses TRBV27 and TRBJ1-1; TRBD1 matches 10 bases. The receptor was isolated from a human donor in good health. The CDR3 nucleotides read TGTGCCAGCAGTTTGGGGACAGGGGTATTTGCAGCTTTCTTT. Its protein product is CASSLGTGVFAAFF.